The present entry profiles one TCR beta chain with its context. Its antigen is undetermined. The method was immunoSEQ multiplex PCR; TCRdb's version includes in-frame clones alone and lacks a portion of them. Here the sample spans about 370,000 clones, less than 90% being singletons. This sample is drawn from a study of Ad26.COV2.S vaccination and SARS-CoV-2 variants. Broader study findings: Those who received vaccine or placebo ended up with similar non-spike TCR breadth. From the TCR breadth and depth analyses, total T cell responses may have been underestimated. The authors reported substantial breadth in spike-specific CD8+ and CD4+ T cell responses after vaccination.

Trimming cost V 2 bases and J 0 bases, with 8 bases left between them. The CDR3 has 14 amino acids. Germline V lookup: CDR1 GTSNPN, CDR2 SVGIG (reference sequence). Documented treatment: 15 to 20 received Ad26.COV2.S at low or high dose, single or two shots; several received placebo; per-sample allocation not given. The study sampled participants on day 63 after the first vaccine or placebo injection. Adults aged 18-55 years in Boston included the donor. This receptor was obtained from a person aged 18 to 65 who received the Ad26.COV2.S COVID-19 vaccine or a placebo. This rearrangement joins TRBV30 to TRBJ1-5, with D possibly TRBD1 on 5 matching bases. Sequenced here: peripheral blood, sampled in a trial of Ad26.COV2.S vaccine versus placebo. CDR3: CAWSPGASNQPQHF. The DNA of the CDR3 is TGTGCCTGGAGTCCTGGGGCTAGCAATCAGCCCCAGCATTTT.